Listed below are T cell receptor beta chains from one sample, sequenced in a study of T-cell reconstitution after alpha-beta-depleted transplantation in children. TCRdb reanalysed the PCR reads using MiXCR and keeps one entry per CDR3 protein. The repertoire holds roughly 160,000 distinct CDR3 sequences, with roughly 11% as singletons. Sample: PBMCs, taken before TCRalphabeta/CD19-depleted stem cell transplant. The receptors here all came from a boy between 2 and 15 years old with acute myeloid leukemia, due to receive a stem cell transplant. The CDR3 runs from the conserved cysteine through the conserved F or W. A D gene is named only where the DNA matches it firmly. The listing skips clone size in some rows; elsewhere it reads once, few, many or a size class.

V gene	clone size	D gene	J gene	CDR3 DNA	CDR3 protein
TRBV5-1	many	-	TRBJ1-5	TGCGCCAGCAGACCGGCGGGGCAGACGAATCAGCCCCAGCATTTT	CASRPAGQTNQPQHF
TRBV29-1	many	-	TRBJ1-4	TGCAGCGTAGAAGACAGAACAACTAATGAAAAACTGTTTTTT	CSVEDRTTNEKLFF
TRBV9	many	-	TRBJ1-3	TGTGCCAGCAGCCCTCCACAGGGATCGGGAAACACCATATATTTT	CASSPPQGSGNTIYF
TRBV12-3/TRBV12-4	many	-	TRBJ2-7	TGTGCCAGCGGCCTGCTCGGGGAAACCTACGAGCAGTACTTC	CASGLLGETYEQYF
TRBV20-1	many	-	TRBJ2-4	TGCAGTGCTAGAGTCGGAGAACTAGCCAAAAACATTCAGTACTTC	CSARVGELAKNIQYF
TRBV28	many	-	TRBJ2-4	TGTGCCAGCAGCGGCCCCATTCAGTACTTC	CASSGPIQYF
TRBV27	many	-	TRBJ2-5	TGTGCCAGCAGGAACCCTTTTCAAGAGACCCAGTACTTC	CASRNPFQETQYF
TRBV25-1	-	-	TRBJ2-5	TGTGCCAGCAGCCCCGGACTGATGTGCAACCAAGAGACCCAGTACTTC	CASSPGLMCNQETQYF
TRBV7-3	few	-	TRBJ2-3	TGTGCCAGCAGCCCTTCCCTTACGTGGCCAGCCAGCACAGATACGCAGTATTTT	CASSPSLTWPASTDTQYF
TRBV5-6	many	-	TRBJ2-1	TGTGCCAGCATCAAGGACTACGAGCAGTTCTTC	CASIKDYEQFF
TRBV12-3/TRBV12-4	many	-	TRBJ2-3	TGTGCCAGCAGTTTAGTGACTAGCACAGATACGCAGTATTTT	CASSLVTSTDTQYF
TRBV7-3	many	-	TRBJ2-6	TGTGCCAGCAGCTCGAAGAGCTCTGGGGCCAACGTCCTGACTTTC	CASSSKSSGANVLTF
TRBV28	many	-	TRBJ1-6	TGTGCCAGCAGTTCAGAACCTTCACCCCTCCACTTT	CASSSEPSPLHF
TRBV20-1	many	-	TRBJ1-6	TGCAGTGCTAGAGATCACGGTTATTCACCCCTCCACTTT	CSARDHGYSPLHF
TRBV20-1	many	-	TRBJ2-3	TGCAGTGCTAGAGATAAGGGGGATACGCAGTATTTT	CSARDKGDTQYF
TRBV20-1	many	-	TRBJ1-2	TGCAGTGCTAGAGATTATTCCCAACCTAACTATGGCTACACCTTC	CSARDYSQPNYGYTF
TRBV27	many	TRBD2	TRBJ2-3	TGTGCCAGCAGTCGGATAGCGGGAGTAGGCACAGATACGCAGTATTTT	CASSRIAGVGTDTQYF
TRBV5-5	many	-	TRBJ2-7	TGTGCCAGCAGCGTGGAGTCCGGGGTTGGAATCTACGAGCAGTACTTC	CASSVESGVGIYEQYF
TRBV7-9	many	-	TRBJ2-2	TGTGCCAGCAGCTTATACGGGGAGCTGTTTTTT	CASSLYGELFF
TRBV28	-	TRBD1	TRBJ1-1	TGTACCAGCAGTTTACGCACGATCCCCGGGACAGGGGGCACTGAAGCTTTCTTT	CTSSLRTIPGTGGTEAFF
TRBV6-2/TRBV6-3	many	-	TRBJ2-3	TGTGCCAGCAGTCAACTCGCAGATACGCAGTATTTT	CASSQLADTQYF
TRBV7-6	-	-	TRBJ2-2	TGTGCCAGCAGCTTAGGCCAAACCGCGAACACCGGGGAGCTGTTTTTT	CASSLGQTANTGELFF
TRBV29-1	many	-	TRBJ1-1	TGCAGCGGCAGCCTGGGGAGCACTGAAGCTTTCTTT	CSGSLGSTEAFF
TRBV6-5	-	-	TRBJ2-3	TGTGCCAGCAGTTACTCCTCCTTCCTACCGGGGGGCTCAGATACGCAGTATTTT	CASSYSSFLPGGSDTQYF
TRBV4-2	many	-	TRBJ2-1	TGTGCCAGCAGCGGGCGGAGAGACTACAATGAGCAGTTCTTC	CASSGRRDYNEQFF
TRBV7-2	many	-	TRBJ2-6	TGTGCCAGCAGCTTGAGGACCGCGACTGGGGCCAACGTCCTGACTTTC	CASSLRTATGANVLTF
TRBV29-1	many	-	TRBJ1-2	TGCAGCGTTGAAGATCAGGGATCCTATGGCTACACCTTC	CSVEDQGSYGYTF
TRBV18	many	TRBD1	TRBJ2-1	TGTGCCAGCTCACCTAGACAGGGGAAAAGTTACAATGAGCAGTTCTTC	CASSPRQGKSYNEQFF
TRBV9	many	TRBD2	TRBJ2-1	TGTGCCAGCAGCGCTAGCGGGGGGGGATACAATGAGCAGTTCTTC	CASSASGGGYNEQFF
TRBV5-1	many	TRBD1	TRBJ2-1	TGCGCCAGCAGCCCAGGTCCCGGGACAGGGATCGCCTACAATGAGCAGTTCTTC	CASSPGPGTGIAYNEQFF
TRBV28	many	TRBD2	TRBJ2-3	TGTGCCAGCAAACTAGCGGGAGGGCATGGGGGAGATACGCAGTATTTT	CASKLAGGHGGDTQYF
TRBV6-6	many	-	TRBJ2-2	TGTGCCACCAATTTGTATAACACCGGGGAGCTGTTTTTT	CATNLYNTGELFF
TRBV4-2	many	-	TRBJ2-1	TGTGCCAGCAGCCAAGCTTCGGACACCTACAATGAGCAGTTCTTC	CASSQASDTYNEQFF
TRBV25-1	many	-	TRBJ2-1	TGTGCCAGCAGTGAAGCGGGGCGACGTTCAGCCCTCCTCTACAATGAGCAGTTCTTC	CASSEAGRRSALLYNEQFF
TRBV20-1	many	-	TRBJ2-3	TGCAGTGCAAGCGTCGGGCGGCGCACAGATACGCAGTATTTT	CSASVGRRTDTQYF
TRBV5-1	many	-	TRBJ1-3	TGCGCCAGCAGTACGGGACGCAGCTCTGGAAACACCATATATTTT	CASSTGRSSGNTIYF
TRBV12-3/TRBV12-4	many	TRBD2	TRBJ2-1	TGTGCCAGCAGCCGGGGACTAGCGGGAGGGGGTTACAATGAGCAGTTCTTC	CASSRGLAGGGYNEQFF